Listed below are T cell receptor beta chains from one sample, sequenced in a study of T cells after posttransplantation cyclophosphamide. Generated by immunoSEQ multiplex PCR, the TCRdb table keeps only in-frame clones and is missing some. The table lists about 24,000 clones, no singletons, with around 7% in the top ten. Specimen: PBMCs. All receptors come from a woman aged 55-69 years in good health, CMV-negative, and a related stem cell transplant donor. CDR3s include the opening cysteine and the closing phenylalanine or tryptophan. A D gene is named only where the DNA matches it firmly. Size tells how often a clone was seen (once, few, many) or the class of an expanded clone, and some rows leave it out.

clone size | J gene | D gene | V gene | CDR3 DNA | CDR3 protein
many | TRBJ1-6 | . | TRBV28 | TGTGCCAGCAGCCTCCCACAGGGTGATGTAGGCTCACCCCTCCACTTT | CASSLPQGDVGSPLHF
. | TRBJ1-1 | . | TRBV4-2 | TGTGCCAGCAGCCAAGTTGGGGGTAGGGGGGGGATCTCGGACACTGAAGCTTTCTTT | CASSQVGGRGGISDTEAFF
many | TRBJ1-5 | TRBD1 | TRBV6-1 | TGTGCCAGCAGTGCTTCATCCGGGACAGGGAATCAGCCCCAGCATTTT | CASSASSGTGNQPQHF
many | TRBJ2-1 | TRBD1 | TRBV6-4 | TGTGCCAGCAGTGACGGACAGGGGGCGCGAAATGAGCAGTTCTTC | CASSDGQGARNEQFF
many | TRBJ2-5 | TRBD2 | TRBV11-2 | TGTGCCAGCAGCGACCAGGGAGGGAGCGGGAGGCAGACCCAGTACTTC | CASSDQGGSGRQTQYF
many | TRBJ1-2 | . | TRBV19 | TGTGCCAGCCGACCAACAGCCTATGGCTACACCTTC | CASRPTAYGYTF
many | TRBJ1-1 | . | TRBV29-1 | TGCAGCGTTGAAGGGGGCGCGAGGACTGAAGCTTTCTTT | CSVEGGARTEAFF
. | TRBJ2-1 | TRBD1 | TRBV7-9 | TGTGCCAGCAGCCTCCGGGACAGGGGGAACAATGAGCAGTTCTTC | CASSLRDRGNNEQFF
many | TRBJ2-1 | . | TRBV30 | TGTGCCTGGAGTGTCGGGACACACAATGAGCAGTTCTTC | CAWSVGTHNEQFF
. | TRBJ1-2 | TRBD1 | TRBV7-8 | TGTGCCAGCAGCTTACGGCAGGGGGCGGCTTATGGCTACACCTTC | CASSLRQGAAYGYTF
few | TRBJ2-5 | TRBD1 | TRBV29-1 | TGCAGCGTCTCATCCACCGGGACAGTCCAAGAGACCCAGTACTTC | CSVSSTGTVQETQYF
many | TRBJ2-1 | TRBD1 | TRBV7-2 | TGTGCCAGCAGTCCGGACAGGGGGCCACTAGGATGGCAGTTCTTC | CASSPDRGPLGWQFF
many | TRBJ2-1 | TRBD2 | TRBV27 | TGTGCCAGCAGTGGGCAGCGGGGTGGCCGGAATGAGCAGTTCTTC | CASSGQRGGRNEQFF
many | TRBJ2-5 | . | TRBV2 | TGTGCCACCACGGGCGTAACGGGACAAGAGACCCAGTACTTC | CATTGVTGQETQYF
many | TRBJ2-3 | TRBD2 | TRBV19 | TGTGCCAGTAGTGCGGGACTAGCGATCACAGATACGCAGTATTTT | CASSAGLAITDTQYF
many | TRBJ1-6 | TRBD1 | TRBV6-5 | TGTGCCAGCAGTTACCTTTCGGGACAGAGGAATTCACCCCTCCACTTT | CASSYLSGQRNSPLHF
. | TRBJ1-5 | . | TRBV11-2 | TGTGCCAGCAGCTTTTACACGAATCAGCCCCAGCATTTT | CASSFYTNQPQHF
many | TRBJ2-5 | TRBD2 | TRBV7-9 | TGTGCCAGCAGCCCGGGACTAGCGTTTGAGACCCAGTACTTC | CASSPGLAFETQYF
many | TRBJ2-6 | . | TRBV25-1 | TGTGCCAGCAGTGAATTGCGGCTCTCTGGGGCCAACGTCCTGACTTTC | CASSELRLSGANVLTF
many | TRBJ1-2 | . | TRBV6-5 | TGTGCCAGCACCGGACAAGCTTCTAACTATGGCTACACCTTC | CASTGQASNYGYTF
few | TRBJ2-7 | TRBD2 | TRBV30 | TGTGCCTGGAGTTCGGGGACTACAACCTACGAGCAGTACTTC | CAWSSGTTTYEQYF
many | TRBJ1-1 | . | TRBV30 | TGTGCCTGGAGTGGGAGCAGCACCTCTGAAGCTTTCTTT | CAWSGSSTSEAFF
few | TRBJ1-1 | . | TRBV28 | TGTGCCAGCAGTCCCTGGACGGGGGAAGCTTTCTTT | CASSPWTGEAFF
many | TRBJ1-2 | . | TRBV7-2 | TGTGCCAGCAGCTTAGGTCTCTTCTTC | CASSLGLFF
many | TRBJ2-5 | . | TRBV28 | TGTGCCAGTTTGAGGGAGAACTGGGAGACCCAGTACTTC | CASLRENWETQYF
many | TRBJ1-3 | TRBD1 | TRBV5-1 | TGCGCCAGCACACAGGGGACACTCAACTCTGGAAACACCATATATTTT | CASTQGTLNSGNTIYF
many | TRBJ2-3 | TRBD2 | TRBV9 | TGTGCCAGCAGCGTAGACCCTAGCGGGGGGGCCGTAGATACGCAGTATTTT | CASSVDPSGGAVDTQYF
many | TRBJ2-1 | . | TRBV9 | TGTGCCAGCAGCGTAGACAGCTCCTACAATGAGCAGTTCTTC | CASSVDSSYNEQFF
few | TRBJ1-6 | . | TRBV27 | TGTGCCAGCAGGACCGACACCTATTCACCCCTCCACTTT | CASRTDTYSPLHF
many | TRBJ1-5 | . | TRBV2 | TGTGCCAGCAGCGACAGGTATAGCAATCAGCCCCAGCATTTT | CASSDRYSNQPQHF
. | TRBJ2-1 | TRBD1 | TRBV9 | TGTGCCAGCAGCCCCCCCGACAGGGTTTTTGGGGATGAGCAGTTCTTC | CASSPPDRVFGDEQFF
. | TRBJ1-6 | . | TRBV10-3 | TGTGCCATTCCGGGACAAATACCCCCAAACCCCATCTCCTATAATTCCCCCCTCCACTTT | CAIPGQIPPNPISYNSPLHF
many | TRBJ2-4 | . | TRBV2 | TGTGCCAGCAATAGGGTGGCGGGAGCCAAAAACATTCAGTACTTC | CASNRVAGAKNIQYF
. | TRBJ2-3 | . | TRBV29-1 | TGCAGCGTTGAACTCGCAGATACGCAGTATTTT | CSVELADTQYF
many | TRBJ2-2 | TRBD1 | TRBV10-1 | TGCGCCACCCGGGACAGGTCGAACACCGGGGAGCTGTTTTTT | CATRDRSNTGELFF
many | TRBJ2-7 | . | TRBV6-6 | TGTGCCAGCAGTTACTCCCCCGGGGGGCCCTACGAGCAGTACTTC | CASSYSPGGPYEQYF
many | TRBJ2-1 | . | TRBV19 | TGTGCCAGTAGTCCACGTCCCGGGATGAATATATACAATGAGCAGTTCTTC | CASSPRPGMNIYNEQFF
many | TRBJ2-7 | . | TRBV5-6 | TGTGCCAGCAGCTGGAGTGGGAGTTCCTACGAGCAGTACTTC | CASSWSGSSYEQYF
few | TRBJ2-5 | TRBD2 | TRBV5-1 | TGCGCCAGCAGCCAATCTAGCGGGAGGGCCTCTGTGAAGACCCAGTACTTC | CASSQSSGRASVKTQYF
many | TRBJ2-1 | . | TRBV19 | TGTGCCAGTAATTCGGGGGGCGGTGAGCAGTTCTTC | CASNSGGGEQFF
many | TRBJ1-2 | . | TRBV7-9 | TGTGCCAGCAGCCCCCCCCGGGGGGGAGGAGATCGGCTCTATGGCTACACCTTC | CASSPPRGGGDRLYGYTF
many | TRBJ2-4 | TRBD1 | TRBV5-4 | TGTGCCAGCAGCCCGGGACAGGGAGCGGACAAAAACATTCAGTACTTC | CASSPGQGADKNIQYF
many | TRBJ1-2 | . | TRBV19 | TGTGCCAGTAAGACAGGCTATGGCTACACCTTC | CASKTGYGYTF
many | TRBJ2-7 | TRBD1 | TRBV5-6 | TGTGCCAGCAGCCTAACGACAGGGGGGAACGAGCAGTACTTC | CASSLTTGGNEQYF
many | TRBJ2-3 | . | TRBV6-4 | TGTGCCAGCAGTGACTCGATCGAGAGCACAGATACGCAGTATTTT | CASSDSIESTDTQYF
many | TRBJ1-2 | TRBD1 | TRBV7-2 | TGTGCCAGCAGCTTAGACCTCCGGGACAGGGCTTATGGCTACACCTTC | CASSLDLRDRAYGYTF
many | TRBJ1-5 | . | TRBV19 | TGTGCCAGTACCTTCGGACACTACGGCAATCAGCCCCAGCATTTT | CASTFGHYGNQPQHF
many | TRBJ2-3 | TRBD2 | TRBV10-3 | TGTGCCGTCTCGGGGGGGTGGGATACGCAGTATTTT | CAVSGGWDTQYF